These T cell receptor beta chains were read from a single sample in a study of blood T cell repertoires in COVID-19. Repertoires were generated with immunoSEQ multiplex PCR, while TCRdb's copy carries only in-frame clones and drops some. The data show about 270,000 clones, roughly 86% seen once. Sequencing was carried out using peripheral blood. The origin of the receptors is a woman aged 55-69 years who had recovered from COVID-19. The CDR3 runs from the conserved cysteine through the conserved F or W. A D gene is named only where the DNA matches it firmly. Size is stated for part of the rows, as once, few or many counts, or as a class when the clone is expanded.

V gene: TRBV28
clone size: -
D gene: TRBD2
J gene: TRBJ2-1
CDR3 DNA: TGTGCCAGCAGTCTCCCTCGGGCTAGCGGACCTTACAATGAGCAGTTCTTC
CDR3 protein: CASSLPRASGPYNEQFF

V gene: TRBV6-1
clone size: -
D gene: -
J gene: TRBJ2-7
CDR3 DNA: TGTGCCAGCAGTGAAGGGGCAGGAGAGCAGTACTTC
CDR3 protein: CASSEGAGEQYF

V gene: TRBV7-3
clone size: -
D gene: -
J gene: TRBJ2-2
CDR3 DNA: TGTGCCAGCAGCCCGGAGGAGGCTTTCACCGGGGAGCTGTTTTTT
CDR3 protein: CASSPEEAFTGELFF

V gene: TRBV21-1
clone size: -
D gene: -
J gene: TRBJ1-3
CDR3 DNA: TGTGCCAGCAGCAGGGGATTTGGAGGGGCGCGGGGAAACACCATATATTTT
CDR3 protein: CASSRGFGGARGNTIYF

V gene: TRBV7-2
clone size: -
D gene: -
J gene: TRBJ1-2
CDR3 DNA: TGTGCCAGCAGCTTTCAGGGGAAGGGCTACACCTTC
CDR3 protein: CASSFQGKGYTF

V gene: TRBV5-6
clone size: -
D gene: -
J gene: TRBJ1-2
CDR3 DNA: TGTGCCAGCAGCTTTCGCGACTATGGCTACACCTTC
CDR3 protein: CASSFRDYGYTF

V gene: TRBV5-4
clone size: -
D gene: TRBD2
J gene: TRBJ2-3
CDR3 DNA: TGTGCCAGCAGCAGTACTAGCGGGGGCACAGATACGCAGTATTTT
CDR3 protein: CASSSTSGGTDTQYF

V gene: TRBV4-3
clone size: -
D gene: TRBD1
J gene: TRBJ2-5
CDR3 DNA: TGCGCCAGCAGCCACCTCCCGCCGGGACAGGGCAAAGAGACCCAGTACTTC
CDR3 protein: CASSHLPPGQGKETQYF

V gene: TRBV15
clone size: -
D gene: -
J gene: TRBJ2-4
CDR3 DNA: TGTGCCACCAGCCAGGGGATTGGCAAAAACATTCAGTACTTC
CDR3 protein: CATSQGIGKNIQYF

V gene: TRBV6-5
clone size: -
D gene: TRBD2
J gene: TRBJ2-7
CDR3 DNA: TGTGCCAGCAGTTACTCGTTTCGCGGGGGGTTCTACGAGCAGTACTTC
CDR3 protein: CASSYSFRGGFYEQYF

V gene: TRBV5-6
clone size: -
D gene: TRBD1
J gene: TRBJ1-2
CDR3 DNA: TGTGCCAGCAGCTCTGACAGGGGGATGACCAGCTATGGCTACACCTTC
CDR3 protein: CASSSDRGMTSYGYTF

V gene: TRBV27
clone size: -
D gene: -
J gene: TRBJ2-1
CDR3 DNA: TGTGCCAGCAGTTTACAGGGGACGGTCTACAATGAGCAGTTCTTC
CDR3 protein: CASSLQGTVYNEQFF

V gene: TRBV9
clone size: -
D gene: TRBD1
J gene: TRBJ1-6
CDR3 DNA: TGTGCCAGCAGCGTCGACCCTGGGACAGGAGCTAATTCACCCCTCCACTTT
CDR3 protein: CASSVDPGTGANSPLHF

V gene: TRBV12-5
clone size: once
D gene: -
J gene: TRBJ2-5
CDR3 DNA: TGTGCTAGTGGTTTGGGGGCGGGGGCCCACCAAGAGACCCAGTACTTC
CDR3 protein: CASGLGAGAHQETQYF

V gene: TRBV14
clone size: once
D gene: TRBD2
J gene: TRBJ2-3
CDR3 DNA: TGTGCCAGCAGCCGACGACTTTTACTAGCGGGGGCCCCCACAGATACGCAGTATTTT
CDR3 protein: CASSRRLLLAGAPTDTQYF

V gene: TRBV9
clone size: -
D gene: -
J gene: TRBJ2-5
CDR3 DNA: TGTGCCAGCAGCGTAGCGCAGGGAAGGCAAGAGACCCAGTACTTC
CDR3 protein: CASSVAQGRQETQYF

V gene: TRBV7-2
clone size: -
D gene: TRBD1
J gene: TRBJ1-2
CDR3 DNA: TGTGCCAGCAGCGCTTACAGGGGATACGGCTACACCTTC
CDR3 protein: CASSAYRGYGYTF

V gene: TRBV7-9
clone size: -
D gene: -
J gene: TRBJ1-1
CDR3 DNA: TGTGCCAGCAGCCGCCTCGATAGACTCAACACTGAAGCTTTCTTT
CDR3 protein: CASSRLDRLNTEAFF

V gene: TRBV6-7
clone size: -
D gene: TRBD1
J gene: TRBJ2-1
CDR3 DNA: TGTGCCAGCAGTTCGGCCGGGACAGCGTATGAGCAGTTCTTC
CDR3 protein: CASSSAGTAYEQFF

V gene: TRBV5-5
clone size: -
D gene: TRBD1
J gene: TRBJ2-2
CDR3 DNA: TGTGCCAGCCTAGGGGGCAGGAACACCGGGGAGCTGTTTTTT
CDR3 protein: CASLGGRNTGELFF

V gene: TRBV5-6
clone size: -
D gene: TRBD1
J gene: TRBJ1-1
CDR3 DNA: TGTGCCAGCAGCTGGAGGATGGACAGGGGGCTCGCAAGAACTGAAGCTTTCTTT
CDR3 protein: CASSWRMDRGLARTEAFF

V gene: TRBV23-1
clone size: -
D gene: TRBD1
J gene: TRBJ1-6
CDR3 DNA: TGCGCCAGCAGTCAATCTCGGGACAGCGACTATAATTCACCCCTCCACTTT
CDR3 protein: CASSQSRDSDYNSPLHF

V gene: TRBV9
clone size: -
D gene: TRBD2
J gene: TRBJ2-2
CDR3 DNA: TGTGCCAGCAGTTTTAGGACTAGCGGGGACACCGGGGAGCTGTTTTTT
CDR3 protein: CASSFRTSGDTGELFF

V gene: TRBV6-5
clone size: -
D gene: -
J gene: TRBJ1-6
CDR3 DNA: TGTGCCGGCGGACAACCGGCCTATAATTCACCCCTCCACTTT
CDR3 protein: CAGGQPAYNSPLHF

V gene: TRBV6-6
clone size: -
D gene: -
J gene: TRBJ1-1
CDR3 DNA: TGTGCCAGCAGGGAAAGAAGGGAGGGTGAAGCTTTCTTT
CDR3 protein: CASRERREGEAFF

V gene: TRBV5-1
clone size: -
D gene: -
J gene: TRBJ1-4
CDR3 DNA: TGCGCCAGCAGCTTTAGTCAGGGTAGGGAAAAACTGTTTTTT
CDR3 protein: CASSFSQGREKLFF

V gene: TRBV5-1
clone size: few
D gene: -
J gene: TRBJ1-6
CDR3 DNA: TGCGCCAGCAGCTGGACAGACTTATATTCACCCCTCCACTTT
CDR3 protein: CASSWTDLYSPLHF

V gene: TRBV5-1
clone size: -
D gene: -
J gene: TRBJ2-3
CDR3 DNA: TGCGCCAGCACCTTGGGAGGCGGAAGCACAGATACGCAGTATTTT
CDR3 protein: CASTLGGGSTDTQYF

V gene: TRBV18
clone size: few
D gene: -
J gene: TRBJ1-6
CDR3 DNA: TGTGCCAGCTCACCGGACTCGCCAGGGAGGAATTCACCCCTCCACTTT
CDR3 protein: CASSPDSPGRNSPLHF

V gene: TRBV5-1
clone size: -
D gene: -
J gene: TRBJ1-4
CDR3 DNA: TGCGCCAGCAGCTTGGGGGACATAAAAGAAAAACTGTTTTTT
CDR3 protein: CASSLGDIKEKLFF

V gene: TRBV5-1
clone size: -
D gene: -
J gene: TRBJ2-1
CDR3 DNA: TGCGCCAGCAGCACCCTAGGGACTCGTTCCTACAATGAGCAGTTCTTC
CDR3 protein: CASSTLGTRSYNEQFF

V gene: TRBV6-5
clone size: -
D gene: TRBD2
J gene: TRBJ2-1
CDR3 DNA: TGTGCCAGCAGTTCCACTCTAGCGGGGGCCCGCAATGAGCAGTTCTTC
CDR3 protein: CASSSTLAGARNEQFF

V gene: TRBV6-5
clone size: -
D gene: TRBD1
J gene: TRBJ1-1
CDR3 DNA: TGTGCCAGCACCTCATTTGGACAGGGAAACACTGAAGCTTTCTTT
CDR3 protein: CASTSFGQGNTEAFF

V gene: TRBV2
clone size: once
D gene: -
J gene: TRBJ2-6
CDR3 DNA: TGTGCCAGCAAAGCACATTTGACAGACTCTGGGGCCAACGTCCTGACTTTC
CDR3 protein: CASKAHLTDSGANVLTF

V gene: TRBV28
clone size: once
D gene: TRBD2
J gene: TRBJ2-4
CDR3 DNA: TGTGCCAGCAGTTTATCGGCCAGCGGGGGCGGAAACATTCAGTACTTC
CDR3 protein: CASSLSASGGGNIQYF

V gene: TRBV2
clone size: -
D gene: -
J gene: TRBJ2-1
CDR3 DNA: TGTGCCAGCAGTGAAAGGATGGAGGATGAGCAGTTCTTC
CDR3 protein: CASSERMEDEQFF

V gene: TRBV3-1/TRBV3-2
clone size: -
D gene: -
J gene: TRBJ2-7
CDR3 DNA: TGTGCCAGCAGCCTACAGTGGCCCTCCTACGAGCAGTACTTC
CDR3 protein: CASSLQWPSYEQYF

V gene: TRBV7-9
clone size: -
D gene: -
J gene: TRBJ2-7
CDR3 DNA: TGTGCCAGCAGCCCAAATCGTACAGGAGCCTACGAGCAGTACTTC
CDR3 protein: CASSPNRTGAYEQYF

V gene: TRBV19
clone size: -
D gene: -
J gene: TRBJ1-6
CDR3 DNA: TGTGCCAGTAGGCCGGGACTGGGTTCACCCCTCCACTTT
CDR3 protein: CASRPGLGSPLHF

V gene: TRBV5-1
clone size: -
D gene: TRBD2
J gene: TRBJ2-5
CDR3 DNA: TGCGCCAGTACGCCGGCTCTAGCGGGGGAGACCCAGTACTTC
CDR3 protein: CASTPALAGETQYF

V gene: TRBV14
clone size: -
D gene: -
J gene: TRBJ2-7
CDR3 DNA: TGTGCCAGCAGCCGCCTCCGAGGGCAGCCAGTATCCAAGCAGTACTTC
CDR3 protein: CASSRLRGQPVSKQYF

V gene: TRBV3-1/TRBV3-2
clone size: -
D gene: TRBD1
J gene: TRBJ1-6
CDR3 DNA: TGTGCCAGCAGCCAAGAGTACCCGCGACAGGGTTGGATCTCACCCCTCCACTTT
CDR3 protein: CASSQEYPRQGWISPLHF

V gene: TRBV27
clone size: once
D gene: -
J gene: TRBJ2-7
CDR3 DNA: TGTGCCAGCAGTTCCGGACAGTCCTACGAGCAGTACTTC
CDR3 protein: CASSSGQSYEQYF

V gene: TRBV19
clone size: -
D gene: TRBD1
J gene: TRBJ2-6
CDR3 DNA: TGTGCCAGTAGTGTACAGGGGGCGTACACTGGGGCCAACGTCCTGACTTTC
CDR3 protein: CASSVQGAYTGANVLTF

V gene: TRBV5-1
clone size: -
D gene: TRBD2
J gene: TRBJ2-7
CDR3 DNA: TGCGCCAGCAGCTTGGAGCGGGAAACCTACGAGCAGTACTTC
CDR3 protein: CASSLERETYEQYF

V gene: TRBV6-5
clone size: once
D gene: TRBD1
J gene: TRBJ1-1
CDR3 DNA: TGTGCCAGCAGTTGGACAGGGGCGCGCCAGGCTTTCTTT
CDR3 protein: CASSWTGARQAFF

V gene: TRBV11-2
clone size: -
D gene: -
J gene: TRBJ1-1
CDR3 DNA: TGTGCCAGCAGCCCAATCAGGGTACTGAACACTGAAGCTTTCTTT
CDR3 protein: CASSPIRVLNTEAFF